What follows are 16 T cell receptor beta chains derived from one specimen sequenced in a study of cytomegalovirus exposure and HLA in healthy donors. PCR primers comprised 60 Vbeta and 13 Jbeta primers. Clones were read by immunoSEQ multiplex PCR, and TCRdb kept only the in-frame ones, dropping some. The sample lists some 130,000 clones, 70% to 80% occurring once. Sequenced material: PBMCs. These receptors all stem from a young man in good health and CMV-seronegative.

This rearrangement joins TRBV27 to TRBJ2-3; TRBD2 aligns across 8 bases. CDR3 size: 16 residues. Unmatched junction bases numbered 10, after V lost 3 bases and J lost 5 bases. Germline loops: CDR1 MNHEY, CDR2 SMNVEV (reference sequence). Written as DNA, the CDR3 is TGTGCCAGCAGTTTTTTGGCGGGAGGAGGGGGAGATACGCAGTATTTT. Encoded protein: CASSFLAGGGGDTQYF.

In this sample, this clone turned up a few times. The genes are TRBV5-1 and TRBJ2-1; 8 nucleotides agree with TRBD2. Germline-derived CDR1 and CDR2 are SGHRS and YFSETQ. The CDR3 is 15 amino acids. The V segment lost 5 bases and the J segment 9 bases; nucleotides outside the gene matches: 13. CDR3 residues: CASRPTGTRMSEQFF. The CDR3 DNA sequence: TGCGCCAGCAGGCCAACCGGGACTAGAATGAGTGAGCAGTTCTTC.

Here the CDR3 DNA reads TGTGCCAGCTCACCACCGGGACTAGCGGGAGGGCAGTTCTTC. It encodes CASSPPGLAGGQFF. The V gene is TRBV18, the J gene TRBJ2-1; TRBD2 agrees at 15 bases. Trimming at V came to 0 bases and at J to 12 bases, leaving 0 bases not matched to a gene. Germline V lookup: CDR1 KGHSH, CDR2 LQKENI. The CDR3 runs to 14 residues.

The rearrangement joins TRBV18 to TRBJ2-3; 10 nucleotides agree with TRBD2. The germline V gene has CDR1 KGHSH and CDR2 LQKENI. This CDR3 is built from 15 residues. V trimming: 2 bases; J trimming: 5 bases; junction bases outside the gene matches: 4. The CDR3 protein is CASSPASGRGDTQYF. CDR3 nucleotide sequence: TGTGCCAGCTCACCAGCTAGCGGGAGAGGAGATACGCAGTATTTT.

This clone was picked up a small number of times. The V call is TRBV9, the J call TRBJ1-1; unclear D gene. Trimming pared 4 bases from V and 0 bases from J, leaving 4 bases between. CDR1 and CDR2 (germline): SGDLS, YYNGEE. This CDR3 contains 12 residues. Here the CDR3 reads CASSLMNTEAFF. CDR3 in DNA: TGTGCCAGCAGCTTAATGAACACTGAAGCTTTCTTT.

The genes are TRBV5-1 and TRBJ2-3; 7 bases match TRBD1. J lost 2 bases, V lost 0 bases, and 12 bases had no gene match. The CDR3 covers 18 residues. CDR1 and CDR2 from the germline V gene are SGHRS and YFSETQ. The CDR3 here is CASSLDIDRVDSTDTQYF. CDR3 sequence (DNA): TGCGCCAGCAGCTTGGATATTGACAGGGTGGACTCCACAGATACGCAGTATTTT.

This chain connects TRBV5-1 to TRBJ1-1; D is perhaps TRBD1 (6 bases). This CDR3 is built from 13 residues. Germline V gives CDR1 SGHRS, CDR2 YFSETQ. The germline V and J ends were trimmed by 4 bases and 1 base, with 8 bases remaining between them. The CDR3 here is CASSVTGNTEAFF. CDR3 DNA: TGCGCCAGCAGCGTGACAGGGAACACTGAAGCTTTCTTT.

The chain carries TRBV5-6 and TRBJ2-1; 10 nucleotides align to TRBD1. Germline assignment: CDR1 SGHDT and CDR2 YYEEEE. Trimming at V came to 5 bases and at J to 5 bases, leaving 10 bases not matched to a gene. This CDR3 has 16 residues. The CDR3 DNA reads as TGTGCCAGCAGTTCTAGTGGGACAGGGGTTAACAATGAGCAGTTCTTC. Protein: CASSSSGTGVNNEQFF.

This chain links TRBV30 with TRBJ2-1; TRBD2 aligns across 8 bases. The CDR3 sequence is 15 residues long. V shed 5 bases and J 9 bases; nucleotides not matched to a gene: 15. Per the germline V gene, CDR1 is GTSNPN and CDR2 is SVGIG (reference sequence). CDR3 in amino acids: CAWQPGTSGAGEQFF. The CDR3 DNA follows: TGTGCCTGGCAACCCGGGACTAGTGGTGCGGGTGAGCAGTTCTTC.

V and J are TRBV29-1 and TRBJ2-1; 8 bases agree with TRBD2. This CDR3 region has 16 residues. Germline values: CDR1 SQVTM, CDR2 ANQGSEA. Trimming at V came to 7 bases and at J to 0 bases, leaving 11 bases not matched to a gene. CDR3 region: CSADKWAGGSYNEQFF. In DNA form, the CDR3 reads TGCAGCGCCGACAAATGGGCGGGAGGCTCCTACAATGAGCAGTTCTTC.

The genes are TRBV7-2 and TRBJ1-3, with D unclear. The CDR3 covers 16 residues. The germline V and J ends were trimmed by 5 bases and 0 bases, with 14 bases remaining between them. Germline CDR1 is SGHTA and CDR2 is FQGNSA. The CDR3 region has the DNA TGTGCCAGCAGCCTGACAACAACGAGCTCTGGAAACACCATATATTTT. Translation: CASSLTTTSSGNTIYF.

This clone was observed a handful of times. The V gene is TRBV25-1, the J gene TRBJ2-5, with 8 bases lining up with TRBD1. CDR3 length: 14 residues. CDR1 is MGHDK and CDR2 is SYGVNS in the germline V gene. V shed 8 bases and J 5 bases; nucleotides not matched to a gene: 10. CDR3 DNA sequence: TGTGCCAGCCTTCCGACAGGGGAATTGGAGACCCAGTACTTC. This encodes CASLPTGELETQYF.

This chain joins TRBV18 and TRBJ2-1; 9 positions match TRBD2. The V and J ends lost 3 bases and 7 bases, in that order; junction bases with no gene match: 7. This CDR3 is 15 amino acids long. Germline V gene data show CDR1 as KGHSH and CDR2 as LQKENI. CDR3 region: CASSPAGGLANEQFF. The CDR3 region has the DNA TGTGCCAGCTCACCGGCGGGAGGGCTAGCGAATGAGCAGTTCTTC. Full variable domain (remainder filled in from reference TRBV18 and TRBJ2-1): NAGVMQNPRHLVRRRGQEARLRCSPMKGHSHVYWYRQLPEEGLKFMVYLQKENIIDESGMPKERFSAEFPKEGPSILRIQQVVRGDSAAYFCASSPAGGLANEQFFGPGTRLTVL.

This clone has only one observation. J is TRBJ2-5 and V is TRBV5-4, with TRBD2 matching 7 bases. After removal of 9 bases from V and 1 base from J, the junction contained 12 bases not matched to a gene. The CDR3 covers 15 residues. Germline loops: CDR1 SGHNT, CDR2 YYREEE (reference sequence). The CDR3 region is CATLQGRGTQETQYF. For the CDR3, the DNA is TGTGCCACCCTTCAAGGGCGGGGGACCCAAGAGACCCAGTACTTC. Supplemented by reference TRBV5-4 and TRBJ2-5, the full variable domain reads ETGVTQSPTHLIKTRGQQVTLRCSSQSGHNTVSWYQQALGQGPQFIFQYYREEENGRGNFPPRFSGLQFPNYSSELNVNALELDDSALYLCATLQGRGTQETQYFGPGTRLLVL.

This clone was picked up one time. This rearrangement joins TRBV2 to TRBJ2-2; D possibly corresponds to TRBD2 (7 bases). Germline loops: CDR1 SNHLY, CDR2 FYNNEI. V was clipped by 6 bases and J by 4 bases, with 15 bases between them. This CDR3 spans 15 amino acids. The CDR3 DNA reads TGTGCCAGCAGGGGGGCGGGGGCGGGCACCGGGGAGCTGTTTTTT. Its protein product is CASRGAGAGTGELFF.

The chain joins TRBV27 to TRBJ2-7, with 7 bases lining up with TRBD2. The V gene's germline CDR1 is MNHEY and CDR2 SMNVEV (reference sequence). The length of the CDR3 is 14 residues. Trimming removed 6 bases from V and 7 bases from J; junction bases left unmatched: 12. The CDR3 region is CASSREGRAGEQYF. The CDR3 DNA follows: TGTGCCAGCAGCCGCGAGGGGAGGGCCGGGGAGCAGTACTTC.